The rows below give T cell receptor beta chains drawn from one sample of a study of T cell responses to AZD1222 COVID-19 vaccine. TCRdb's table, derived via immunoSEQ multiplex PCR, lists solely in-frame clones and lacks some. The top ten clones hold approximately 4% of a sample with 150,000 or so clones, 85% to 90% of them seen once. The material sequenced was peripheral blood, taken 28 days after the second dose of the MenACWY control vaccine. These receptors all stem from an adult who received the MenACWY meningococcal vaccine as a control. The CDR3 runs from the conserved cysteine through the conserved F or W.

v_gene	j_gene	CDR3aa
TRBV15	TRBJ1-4	CATSKNTGTGTEKLFF
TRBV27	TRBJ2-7	CASSSGEQYF
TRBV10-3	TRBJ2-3	CAIMTGGSTDTQYF
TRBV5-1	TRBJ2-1	CASISDRLSEQFF
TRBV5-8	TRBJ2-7	CASSRRDYHYEQYF
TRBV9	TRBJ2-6	CASSVNHPGQGFSGANVLTF
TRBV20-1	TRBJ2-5	CSAQTTETQYF
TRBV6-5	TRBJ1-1	CASSKGQGNTEAFF
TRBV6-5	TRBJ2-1	CASSYWNSGNNEQFF
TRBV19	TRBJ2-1	CASSKEGTGRNEQFF
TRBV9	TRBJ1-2	CASSRGADLLF
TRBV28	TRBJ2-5	CASRPTPQGRETQYF
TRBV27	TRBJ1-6	CASSLSFAYNSPLHF
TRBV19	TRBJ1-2	CASTPETVYGYTF
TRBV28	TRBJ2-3	CASSFGSLHFTDTQYF
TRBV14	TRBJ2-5	CASSSRGTVGTQYF
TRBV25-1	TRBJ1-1	CASSVQGDTEAFF
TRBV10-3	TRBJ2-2	CAISGTSGSGGELFF
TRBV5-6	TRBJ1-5	CASTRTAGPNQPQHF
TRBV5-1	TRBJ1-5	CASSVEGVSNQPQHF
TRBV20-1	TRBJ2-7	CSAREIYEQYF
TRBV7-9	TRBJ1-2	CASSFGTQNYGYTF
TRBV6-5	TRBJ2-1	CASSYGLAYNEQFF
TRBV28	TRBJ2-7	CASSPNTSGSSEQYF
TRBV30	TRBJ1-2	CAWTGGNYGYTF
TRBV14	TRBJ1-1	CASSLIDVTEAFF
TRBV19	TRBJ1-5	CASSAPSRSSNQPQHF